This T cell receptor beta chain was recovered during a study of early T cells in non-severe SARS-CoV-2 infection. On the study more broadly: It was bulk RNA from unsorted whole blood that was sequenced, and the chains were unpaired. Whole-study findings and limits: Anti-spike CD8 specificities were favored by VDJdb matching, whose results missed private and CD4 specificities.

Of note for this clonotype: Its antigen is not known.

With 0 bases removed from V and 0 bases from J, the gap between germline ends came to 9 bases. The germline V gene encodes CDR1 DFQATT and CDR2 SNEGSKA (reference sequence). The CDR3 runs 15 residues. Unique molecular identifiers tagged individual cDNA molecules. TCRdb redid the calling of the 5' RACE reads with MiXCR, one entry per CDR3 protein. The table lists 70,000 to 95,000 distinct CDR3 sequences, around 17% of them singletons. This clonotype was obtained from an adult who was a healthcare worker with PCR-confirmed SARS-CoV-2 infection or an uninfected control (not recorded which). The chain carries TRBV20-1 and TRBJ1-3, with D unclear. The sequenced sample was whole blood. The chain's CDR3 is CSARDPAASGNTIYF. The CDR3 DNA sequence: TGCAGTGCTAGAGATCCCGCCGCCTCTGGAAACACCATATATTTT.